The subject of this entry is one T cell receptor (beta chain). Its specificity is unknown. Whether given at about 4 or about 12 weeks, second doses were pooled. Germline assignment: CDR1 SGDLS and CDR2 YYNGEE. The CDR3 loop spans 15 amino acids. Losses at the gene ends were 0 bases for V and 5 bases for J; bases not matched to a gene: 3. The data were taken from a study of T cell responses to AZD1222 COVID-19 vaccine. General study points: Baseline seropositivity characterized only a handful of AZD1222 recipients. The span of vaccine-associated CD4 TCRs extended across spike, with dominance at 160-218 and 743-854. Most donors were white British and more were female, and clonal diversity was possibly underestimated.

The data were produced by immunoSEQ multiplex PCR, yet TCRdb's version contains in-frame clones alone and is incomplete. The table includes under 90,000 clones, around 82% detected once. The input for sequencing was peripheral blood, taken 28 days after the second AZD1222 dose. This chain uses TRBV9 with TRBJ2-2, with 8 bases matching TRBD1. This TCR was sampled from an adult who received the AZD1222 COVID-19 vaccine. CDR3 sequence: CASSVAQGATGELFF. CDR3 in DNA: TGTGCCAGCAGCGTAGCCCAGGGGGCAACCGGGGAGCTGTTTTTT.